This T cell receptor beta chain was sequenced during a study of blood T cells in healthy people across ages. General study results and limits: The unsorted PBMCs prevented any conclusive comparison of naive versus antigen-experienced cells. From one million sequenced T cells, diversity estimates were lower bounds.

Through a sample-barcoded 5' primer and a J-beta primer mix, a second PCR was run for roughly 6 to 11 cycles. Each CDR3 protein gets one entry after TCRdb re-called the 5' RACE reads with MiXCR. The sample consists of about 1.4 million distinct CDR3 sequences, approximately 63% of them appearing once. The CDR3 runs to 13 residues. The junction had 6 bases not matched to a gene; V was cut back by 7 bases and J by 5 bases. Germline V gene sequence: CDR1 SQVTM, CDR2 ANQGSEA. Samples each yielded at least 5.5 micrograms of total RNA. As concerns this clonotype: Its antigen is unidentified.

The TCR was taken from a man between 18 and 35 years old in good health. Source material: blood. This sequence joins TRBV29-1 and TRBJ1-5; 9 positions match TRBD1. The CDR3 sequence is CSAFTGGDQPQHF. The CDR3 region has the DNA TGCAGCGCATTTACAGGGGGCGATCAGCCCCAGCATTTT.